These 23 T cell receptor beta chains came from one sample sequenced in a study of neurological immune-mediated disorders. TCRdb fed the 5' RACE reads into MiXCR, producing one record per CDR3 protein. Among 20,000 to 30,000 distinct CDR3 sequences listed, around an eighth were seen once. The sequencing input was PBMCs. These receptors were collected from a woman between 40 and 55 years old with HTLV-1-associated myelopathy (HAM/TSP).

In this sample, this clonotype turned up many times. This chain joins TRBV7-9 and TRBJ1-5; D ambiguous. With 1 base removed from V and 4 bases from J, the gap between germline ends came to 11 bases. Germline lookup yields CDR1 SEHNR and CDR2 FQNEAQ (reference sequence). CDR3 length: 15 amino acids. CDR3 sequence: CASSLGVRENQPQHF. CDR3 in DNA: TGTGCCAGCAGCTTAGGCGTTAGGGAAAATCAGCCCCAGCATTTT.

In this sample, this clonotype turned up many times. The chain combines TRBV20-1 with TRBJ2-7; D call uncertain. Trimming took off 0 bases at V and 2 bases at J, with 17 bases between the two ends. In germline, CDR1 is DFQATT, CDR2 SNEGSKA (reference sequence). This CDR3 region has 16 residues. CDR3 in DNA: TGCAGTGCTAGAGATCTGTCCCACGCAGGTGCCTACGAGCAGTACTTC. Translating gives CSARDLSHAGAYEQYF.

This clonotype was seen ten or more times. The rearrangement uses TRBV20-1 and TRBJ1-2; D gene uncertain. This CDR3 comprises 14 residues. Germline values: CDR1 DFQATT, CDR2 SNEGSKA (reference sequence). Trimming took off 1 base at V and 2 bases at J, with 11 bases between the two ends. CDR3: CSARGSKTNYGYTF. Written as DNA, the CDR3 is TGCAGTGCTAGAGGTAGTAAGACCAACTATGGCTACACCTTC.

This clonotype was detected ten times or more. The CDR3 nucleotides are TGCGCCAGCAGCTTCGTAGCGGGGGGCTCAGATACGCAGTATTTT. Translation gives CASSFVAGGSDTQYF. The chain has TRBV5-1 and TRBJ2-3; TRBD2 matches at 10 bases. The CDR3 consists of 15 residues. Germline V lookup: CDR1 SGHRS, CDR2 YFSETQ. With 2 bases clipped from V and 4 bases from J, the junction kept 4 bases outside the gene matches.

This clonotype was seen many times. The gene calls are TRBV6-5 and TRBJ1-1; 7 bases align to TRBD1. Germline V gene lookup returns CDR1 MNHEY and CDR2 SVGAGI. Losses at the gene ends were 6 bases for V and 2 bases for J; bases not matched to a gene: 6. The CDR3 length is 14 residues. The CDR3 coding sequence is TGTGCCAGCAGCCGGGACAGCCTTAACACTGAAGCTTTCTTT. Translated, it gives CASSRDSLNTEAFF.

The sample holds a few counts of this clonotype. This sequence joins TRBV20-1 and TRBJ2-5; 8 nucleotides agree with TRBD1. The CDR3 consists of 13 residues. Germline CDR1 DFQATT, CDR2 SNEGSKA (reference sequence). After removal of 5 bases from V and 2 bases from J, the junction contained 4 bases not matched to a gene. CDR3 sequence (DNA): TGCAGTGCTTCCCGGACAGGGCAAGAGACCCAGTACTTC. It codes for CSASRTGQETQYF.

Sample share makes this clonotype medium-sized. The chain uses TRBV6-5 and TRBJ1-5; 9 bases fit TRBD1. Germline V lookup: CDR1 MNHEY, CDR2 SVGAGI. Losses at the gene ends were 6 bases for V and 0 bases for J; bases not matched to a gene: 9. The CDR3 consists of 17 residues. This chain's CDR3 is CASRTGGSMYSNQPQHF. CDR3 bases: TGTGCCAGCAGAACAGGGGGCTCCATGTATAGCAATCAGCCCCAGCATTTT.

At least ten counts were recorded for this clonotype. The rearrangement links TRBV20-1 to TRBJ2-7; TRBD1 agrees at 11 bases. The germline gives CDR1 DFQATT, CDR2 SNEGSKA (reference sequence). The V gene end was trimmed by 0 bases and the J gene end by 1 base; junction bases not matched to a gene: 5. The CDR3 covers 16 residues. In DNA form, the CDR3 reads TGCAGTGCTAGAGATGAGGACAGGGGGCTTTCCTACGAGCAGTACTTC. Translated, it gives CSARDEDRGLSYEQYF.

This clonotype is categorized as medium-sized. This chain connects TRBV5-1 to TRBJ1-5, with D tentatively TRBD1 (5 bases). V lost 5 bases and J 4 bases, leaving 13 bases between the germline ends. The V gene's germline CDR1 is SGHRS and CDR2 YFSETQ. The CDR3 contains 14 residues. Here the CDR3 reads CASSQGAGNQPQHF. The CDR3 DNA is TGCGCCAGCAGTCAGGGTGCCGGAAATCAGCCCCAGCATTTT.

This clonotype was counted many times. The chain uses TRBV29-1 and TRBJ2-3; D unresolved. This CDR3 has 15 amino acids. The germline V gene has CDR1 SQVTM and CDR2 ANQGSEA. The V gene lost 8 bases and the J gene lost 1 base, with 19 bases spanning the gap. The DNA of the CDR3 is TGCAGCCCCCCCCGCGTGGGTTTCCGCACAGATACGCAGTATTTT. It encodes CSPPRVGFRTDTQYF.

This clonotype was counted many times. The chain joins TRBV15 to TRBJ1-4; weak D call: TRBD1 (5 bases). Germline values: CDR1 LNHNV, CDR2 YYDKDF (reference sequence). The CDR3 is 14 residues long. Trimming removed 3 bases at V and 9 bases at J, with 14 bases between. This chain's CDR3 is CATSRGGDRKKLFF. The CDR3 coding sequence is TGTGCCACCAGCAGGGGGGGAGACAGAAAAAAACTGTTTTTT.

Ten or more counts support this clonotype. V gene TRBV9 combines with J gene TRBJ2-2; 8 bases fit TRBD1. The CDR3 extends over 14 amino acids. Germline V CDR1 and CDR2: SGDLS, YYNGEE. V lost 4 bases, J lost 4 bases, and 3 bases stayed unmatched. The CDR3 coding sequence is TGTGCCAGCAGCTCAGGGGGCCTCACCGGGGAGCTGTTTTTT. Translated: CASSSGGLTGELFF.

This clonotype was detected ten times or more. This chain's CDR3 is CASSEEAGGWDNEQFF. Here the CDR3 DNA reads TGCGCCAGCAGTGAGGAGGCAGGGGGCTGGGACAATGAGCAGTTCTTC. This chain uses TRBV10-2 with TRBJ2-1; 8 bases map to TRBD1. CDR3 length: 16 amino acids. With 2 bases clipped from V and 5 bases from J, the junction kept 8 bases outside the gene matches. Per the germline V gene, CDR1 is WSHSY and CDR2 is SAAADI.

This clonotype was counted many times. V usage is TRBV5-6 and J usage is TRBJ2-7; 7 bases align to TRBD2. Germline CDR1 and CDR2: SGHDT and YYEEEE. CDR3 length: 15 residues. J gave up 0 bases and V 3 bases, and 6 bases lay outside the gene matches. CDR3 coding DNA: TGTGCCAGCAGCTATTCGGGGACTAACTCCTACGAGCAGTACTTC. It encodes CASSYSGTNSYEQYF.

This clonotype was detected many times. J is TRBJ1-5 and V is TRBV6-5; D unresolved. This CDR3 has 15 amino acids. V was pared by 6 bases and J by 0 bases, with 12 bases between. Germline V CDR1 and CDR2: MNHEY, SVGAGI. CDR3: CASRLQPNSNQPQHF. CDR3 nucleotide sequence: TGTGCCAGCAGATTACAGCCAAATAGCAATCAGCCCCAGCATTTT.

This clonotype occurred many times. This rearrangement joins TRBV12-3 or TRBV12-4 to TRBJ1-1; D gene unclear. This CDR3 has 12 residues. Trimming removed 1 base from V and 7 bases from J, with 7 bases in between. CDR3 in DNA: TGTGCCAGCAGTTTAGGATATGGTGAAGCTTTCTTT. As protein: CASSLGYGEAFF.

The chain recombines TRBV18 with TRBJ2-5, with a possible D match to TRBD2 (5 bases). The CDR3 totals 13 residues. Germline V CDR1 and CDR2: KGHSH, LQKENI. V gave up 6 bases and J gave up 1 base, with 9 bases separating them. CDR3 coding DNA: TGTGCCAGCTCGCGGGCGGGCCAAGAGACCCAGTACTTC. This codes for CASSRAGQETQYF.

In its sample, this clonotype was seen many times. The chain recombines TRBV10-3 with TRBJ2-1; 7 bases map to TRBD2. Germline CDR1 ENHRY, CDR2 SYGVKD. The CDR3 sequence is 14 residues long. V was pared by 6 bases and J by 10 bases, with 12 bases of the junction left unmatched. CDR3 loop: CAISPSGTLGEQFF. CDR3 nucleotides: TGTGCCATCAGCCCTAGCGGTACCTTAGGAGAGCAGTTCTTC.

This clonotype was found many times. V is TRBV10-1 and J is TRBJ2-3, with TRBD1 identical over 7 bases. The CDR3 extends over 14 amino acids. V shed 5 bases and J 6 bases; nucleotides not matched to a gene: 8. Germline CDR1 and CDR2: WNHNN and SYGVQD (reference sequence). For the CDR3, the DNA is TGCGCCAGCAGTACCGGGACAGTAGGGGATACGCAGTATTTT. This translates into CASSTGTVGDTQYF.

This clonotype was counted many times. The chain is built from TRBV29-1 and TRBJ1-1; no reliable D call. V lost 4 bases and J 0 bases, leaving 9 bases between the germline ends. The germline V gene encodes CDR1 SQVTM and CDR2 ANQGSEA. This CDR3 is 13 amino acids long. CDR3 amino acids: CSVAGPMNTEAFF. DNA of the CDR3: TGCAGCGTTGCAGGACCGATGAACACTGAAGCTTTCTTT.

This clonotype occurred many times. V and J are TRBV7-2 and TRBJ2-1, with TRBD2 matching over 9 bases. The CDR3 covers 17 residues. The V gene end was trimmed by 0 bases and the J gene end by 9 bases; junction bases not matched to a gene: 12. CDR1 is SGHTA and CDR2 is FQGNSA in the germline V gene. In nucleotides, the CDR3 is TGTGCCAGCAGCTTAGCCCGCCGGCGGGGGGGCTTGGGTGAGCAGTTCTTC. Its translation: CASSLARRRGGLGEQFF.

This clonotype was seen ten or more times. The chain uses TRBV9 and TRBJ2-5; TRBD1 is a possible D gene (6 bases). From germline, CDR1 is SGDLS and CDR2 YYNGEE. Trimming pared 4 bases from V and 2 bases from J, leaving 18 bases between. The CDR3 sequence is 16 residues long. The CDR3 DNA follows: TGTGCCAGCAGCTCGGGAAGGGGGAAAGGGCAAGAGACCCAGTACTTC. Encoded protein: CASSSGRGKGQETQYF.

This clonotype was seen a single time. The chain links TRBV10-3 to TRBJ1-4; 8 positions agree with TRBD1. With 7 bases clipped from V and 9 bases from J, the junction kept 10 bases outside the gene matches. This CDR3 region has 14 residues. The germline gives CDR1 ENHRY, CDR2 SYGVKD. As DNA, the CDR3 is TGTGCCATCAAACGGGACAGGCAGAATCAAAAACTGTTTTTT. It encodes CAIKRDRQNQKLFF.